This T cell receptor (beta chain) is drawn from a study of blood T cell repertoires in COVID-19. Source study methods: The assay estimated nucleated cells by amplifying reference gene primers. This table comes from immunoSEQ multiplex PCR, and its TCRdb copy is limited to in-frame clones, with some not included. The V and J calls and the clone size are those of that table, but D and trimming were determined from the DNA. The table shows roughly 190,000 clones, with 80% to 90% occurring only once. The CDR3 length is 16 residues. Germline V gene sequence: CDR1 SGHVS, CDR2 FQNEAQ. Deletions cut 1 base from V and 8 bases from J, with 18 bases between.

V usage is TRBV7-8 and J usage is TRBJ2-1, with D possibly TRBD1 on 6 matching bases. The sequence was obtained from a man aged 45-65 years with active or convalescent COVID-19. Sequenced: peripheral blood. The CDR3 DNA follows: TGTGCCAGCAGCTTAGAAGACCTACAGGGTGACGATGAGCAGTTCTTC. This codes for CASSLEDLQGDDEQFF.